The rows below give T cell receptor beta chains drawn from one sample of a study of cytomegalovirus exposure and HLA in healthy donors. Method: immunoSEQ multiplex PCR; TCRdb's copy keeps in-frame clones and lacks some. The profile covers some 100,000 clones, with about 76% appearing a single time and 10% to 15% taken by the ten largest. The sequenced material came from PBMCs. The receptors were sampled from a woman in her forties in good health and CMV-seropositive. CDR3s include the opening cysteine and the closing phenylalanine or tryptophan. Each record gives: V gene, D gene, clone size, J gene, CDR3 DNA, CDR3 protein. A D gene is named only where the DNA matches it firmly. Size is stated for part of the rows, as once, few or many counts, or as a class when the clone is expanded.

>TRBV7-2|.|.|TRBJ2-7
TGTGCCAGCAGCTTAGGGACTTTCTCCTACGAGCAGTACTTC
CASSLGTFSYEQYF
>TRBV10-3|.|few|TRBJ1-2
TGTGCCATCAGTGAGTCGGGGGGAATAACTAACTATGGCTACACCTTC
CAISESGGITNYGYTF
>TRBV13|.|.|TRBJ2-3
TGTGCCAGCAGCTTAGGCCCGAGGGGGGATACGCAGTATTTT
CASSLGPRGDTQYF
>TRBV6-6|TRBD2|.|TRBJ2-4
TGTGCCAGCAGTTATTTAGCGGGGGAAAACATTCAGTACTTC
CASSYLAGENIQYF
>TRBV5-1|.|.|TRBJ1-2
TGCGCCAGCAGCTTGGGTGAGCGCACCTATGGCTACACCTTC
CASSLGERTYGYTF
>TRBV2|.|.|TRBJ1-4
TGTGCCAGCAGTAAGCTCTCGCCAAAGGTCCTCGGGGGGGAAAAACTGTTTTTT
CASSKLSPKVLGGEKLFF
>TRBV15|.|.|TRBJ1-1
TGTGCCACCAGCAGCCTATTGAACACTGAAGCTTTCTTT
CATSSLLNTEAFF
>TRBV5-1|.|.|TRBJ1-2
TGCGCCAGCAGCTTAGTAGGGAGCTATGGCTACACCTTC
CASSLVGSYGYTF
>TRBV5-8|.|.|TRBJ1-1
TGTGCCAGCAGCGCCGAGGGAGGGGGTAGGACTGAAGCTTTCTTT
CASSAEGGGRTEAFF
>TRBV6-5|.|.|TRBJ1-2
TGTGCCAGCAGCAACGGGGAAGGCTACACCTTC
CASSNGEGYTF
>TRBV29-1|TRBD2|.|TRBJ2-5
TGCAGCGTGGGATCGGGGGGTCCGGCCCAGTACTTC
CSVGSGGPAQYF
>TRBV6-5|TRBD1|.|TRBJ1-3
TGTGCCAGCAGTCCCGACAGGGGGGAAGGAAACACCATATATTTT
CASSPDRGEGNTIYF
>TRBV5-1|TRBD2|.|TRBJ2-3
TGCGCCAGCAGCTTGACTAGCGGGGGGGAGGGCACAGATACGCAGTATTTT
CASSLTSGGEGTDTQYF
>TRBV30|.|.|TRBJ1-5
TGTGCCTGGAGTGTTATACAGGGCGGGCCCCAGCATTTT
CAWSVIQGGPQHF
>TRBV5-1|.|few|TRBJ1-1
TGCGCCAGCAGCACAGGTGTGAACACTGAAGCTTTCTTT
CASSTGVNTEAFF
>TRBV10-3|.|.|TRBJ1-5
TGTGCCATCAGGGACAGCGCAAATCAGCCCCAGCATTTT
CAIRDSANQPQHF
>TRBV5-1|.|few|TRBJ2-1
TGCGCCAGCAGCTTGGGAGTGGGGGGCTCCTACAATGAGCAGTTCTTC
CASSLGVGGSYNEQFF
>TRBV5-1|TRBD2|.|TRBJ2-3
TGCGCCAGCAGCTTGGGGCTAGCGGGGAGCACAGATACGCAGTATTTT
CASSLGLAGSTDTQYF
>TRBV27|TRBD1|once|TRBJ2-7
TGTGCCAGCAGTGGACAGGGGCTCTCCTCCTACGAGCAGTACTTC
CASSGQGLSSYEQYF
>TRBV30|.|few|TRBJ1-2
TGTGCCTGGGGGCAGAACTATGGCTACACCTTC
CAWGQNYGYTF
>TRBV2|TRBD2|.|TRBJ2-7
TGTGCCAGCAATGGCGGGGGGGCCCAGTTTGAGCAGTACTTC
CASNGGGAQFEQYF
>TRBV7-9|TRBD1|.|TRBJ2-3
TGTGCCAGCAGCTTGACAGGGGGGAGCACAGATACGCAGTATTTT
CASSLTGGSTDTQYF
>TRBV30|.|.|TRBJ1-4
TGTGCCTGGAACCTAGGGGGTGAAAAACTGTTTTTT
CAWNLGGEKLFF
>TRBV15|.|few|TRBJ1-2
TGTGCCACCAGTGAGGGCTATGGCTACACCTTC
CATSEGYGYTF
>TRBV28|.|.|TRBJ2-1
TGTGCCAGCAGTTTAACGGGGATGGCGGAGCAGTTCTTC
CASSLTGMAEQFF
>TRBV25-1|.|.|TRBJ1-2
TGTGCCAGCAGTGCCTCAGGGGCGGGTGGCTACACCTTC
CASSASGAGGYTF
>TRBV30|.|.|TRBJ1-2
TGTGCCTGGAGTGTTACAGGGATCAAGGATGGCTACACCTTC
CAWSVTGIKDGYTF
>TRBV7-2|.|.|TRBJ1-2
TGTGCCAGCAGCCCAGGTGGAGGAACCTATGGCTACACCTTC
CASSPGGGTYGYTF